This TCR beta chain was profiled in a study of cytomegalovirus exposure and HLA in healthy donors. Germline assignment: CDR1 SGHVS and CDR2 FQNEAQ. There are 16 residues in the CDR3. V lost 1 base to trimming and J lost 7 bases; unmatched junction nucleotides: 8. It was with 60 Vbeta and 13 Jbeta primers that the PCR ran. Repertoires were generated with immunoSEQ multiplex PCR, while TCRdb's copy carries only in-frame clones and drops some. The repertoire holds about 140,000 clones, with more than 70% as singletons. The origin of this receptor is a male donor in good health and CMV-seropositive. Sequencing was performed on PBMCs. J is TRBJ2-2 and V is TRBV7-8; TRBD1 aligns across 8 bases. DNA of the CDR3: TGTGCCAGCAGCTTAGAGGTGACAGGGGAATTCGGGGAGCTGTTTTTT. It encodes CASSLEVTGEFGELFF.